Presented here are 6 T cell receptor beta chains from one specimen sequenced in a study of cytomegalovirus exposure and HLA in healthy donors. Both 60 Vbeta primers and 13 Jbeta primers went into the PCR. Method: immunoSEQ multiplex PCR; TCRdb's copy keeps in-frame clones and lacks some. The data hold about 120,000 clones, with roughly three fifths observed a single time. Source material: PBMCs. These receptors were taken from a woman aged 40-49 years in good health and CMV-seropositive.

This clone was seen a single time. The V call is TRBV11-3, the J call TRBJ2-3; 10 nucleotides line up with TRBD2. V dropped 5 bases and J dropped 2; count of bases not matched to a gene: 10. The CDR3 length is 17 residues. Germline V lookup: CDR1 SGHNT, CDR2 YENEEA. The CDR3 reads CASSTRTSGPITDTQYF. The CDR3 DNA follows: TGTGCCAGCAGCACCCGGACTAGCGGACCCATCACAGATACGCAGTATTTT.

The CDR3 DNA sequence: TGTGCCAGCAGCTTAGGCAGGGGCGCGGGCACTGAAGCTTTCTTT. Amino acids: CASSLGRGAGTEAFF. V gene TRBV7-6 combines with J gene TRBJ1-1; weak D call: TRBD1 (6 bases). CDR3 length: 15 amino acids. V dropped 1 base and J dropped 4 bases, with 13 bases sitting between them. CDR1 is SGHVS, CDR2 FNYEAQ, per germline.

The chain uses TRBV9 and TRBJ2-1; 7 bases are a match to TRBD2. The ends lost 4 bases at V and 8 bases at J; junction bases unmatched: 18. Germline values: CDR1 SGDLS, CDR2 YYNGEE. This CDR3 has 17 amino acids. The DNA for the CDR3 is TGTGCCAGCAGCAGACACCAGGACGGGGGGATGAGTGATGAGCAGTTCTTC. It translates to CASSRHQDGGMSDEQFF.

The chain uses TRBV5-4 and TRBJ2-2; 8 nucleotides agree with TRBD1. Germline loops: CDR1 SGHNT, CDR2 YYREEE (reference sequence). Trimming removed 4 bases from V and 4 bases from J; junction bases left unmatched: 3. This CDR3 has 14 amino acids. The CDR3 region has the DNA TGTGCCAGCAGCCCGGGACAGGCCACCGGGGAGCTGTTTTTT. Translation: CASSPGQATGELFF.

V gene TRBV27 combines with J gene TRBJ1-2; TRBD1 is a possible D gene (5 bases). Germline values: CDR1 MNHEY, CDR2 SMNVEV (reference sequence). This CDR3 region has 12 residues. V gave up 3 bases and J gave up 8 bases, with 10 bases separating them. CDR3 protein: CASSLGLRGYTF. The CDR3 nucleotides are TGTGCCAGCAGTTTGGGACTTAGGGGCTACACCTTC.

The V and J genes are TRBV19 and TRBJ2-4; tentative D call: TRBD2 (6 bases). Trimming took off 1 base at V and 0 bases at J, with 10 bases between the two ends. This CDR3 spans 16 amino acids. Germline assignment: CDR1 LNHDA and CDR2 SQIVND (reference sequence). CDR3 residues: CASSIGSGLAKNIQYF. The DNA for the CDR3 is TGTGCCAGTAGTATAGGGTCGGGACTAGCCAAAAACATTCAGTACTTC.